Following are 21 T cell receptor beta chains from one sample sequenced in a study of cytotoxic CD8 clonotypes in ibrutinib-treated CLL. Only in-frame clones appear in the TCRdb table, and some are missing; sequencing was by immunoSEQ multiplex PCR. The sample has hundreds of thousands of clones; 70% to 80% are singletons. The specimen was PBMCs, collected before ibrutinib treatment. The receptors were gathered from a human donor with chronic lymphocytic leukemia.

V gene TRBV9 combines with J gene TRBJ2-6, with D hard to call. The V end was cut by 4 bases, the J end by 0 bases, with 5 bases between. From germline, CDR1 is SGDLS and CDR2 YYNGEE. There are 14 residues in the CDR3. The CDR3 DNA sequence: TGTGCCAGCAGCCCGCCCTCTGGGGCCAACGTCCTGACTTTC. Translating it yields CASSPPSGANVLTF.

V gene TRBV27 combines with J gene TRBJ1-5, with D maybe TRBD1 (5 bases). The CDR3 contains 13 residues. Trimming pared 0 bases from V and 7 bases from J, leaving 7 bases between. Per germline, CDR1 MNHEY and CDR2 SMNVEV (reference sequence). The CDR3 is CASSLSRAQPQHF. For the CDR3, the DNA is TGTGCCAGCAGTTTATCCAGGGCGCAGCCCCAGCATTTT.

This clone was detected only a few times. The chain carries TRBV28 and TRBJ1-2, with no clear D. CDR1 MDHEN and CDR2 SYDVKM come from the germline V gene. The CDR3 runs to 12 residues. The V gene lost 6 bases and the J gene lost 5 bases, with 10 bases spanning the gap. For the CDR3, the DNA is TGTGCCAGCAGGCAACCCTTATATGGCTACACCTTC. Translated, it gives CASRQPLYGYTF.

This chain uses TRBV25-1 with TRBJ2-7, with 9 bases fitting TRBD1. CDR1 and CDR2 (germline): MGHDK, SYGVNS. V dropped 3 bases and J dropped 4; count of bases not matched to a gene: 4. The CDR3 has 14 amino acids. CDR3 sequence: CASSDPGTGYEQYF. The CDR3 DNA sequence: TGTGCCAGCAGTGACCCCGGGACAGGGTACGAGCAGTACTTC.

The rearrangement joins TRBV5-1 to TRBJ1-2, with TRBD1 identical over 8 bases. The J segment lost 2 bases and the V segment lost 0 bases, leaving 9 bases of the junction unmatched. CDR1 and CDR2 (germline): SGHRS, YFSETQ. CDR3 length equals 17 residues. The CDR3, as DNA: TGCGCCAGCAGCTTGGACGGGGTGGACAGGGAAAACTATGGCTACACCTTC. Protein: CASSLDGVDRENYGYTF. The whole variable domain, remainder taken from reference TRBV5-1 and TRBJ1-2, is KAGVTQTPRYLIKTRGQQVTLSCSPISGHRSVSWYQQTPGQGLQFLFEYFSETQRNKGNFPGRFSGRQFSNSRSEMNVSTLELGDSALYLCASSLDGVDRENYGYTFGSGTRLTVV.

CDR3 coding DNA: TGTGCCAGCAGCTTAGCAGGGGGTTTATTCACAGATACGCAGTATTTT. Protein product: CASSLAGGLFTDTQYF. The chain links TRBV11-2 to TRBJ2-3; TRBD1 matches at 7 bases. The V gene's germline CDR1 is SGHAT and CDR2 FQNNGV. J lost 2 bases, V lost 1 base, and 6 bases had no gene match. The CDR3 loop spans 16 amino acids.

The J gene is TRBJ2-3, the V gene TRBV6-6; 13 bases are shared with TRBD2. The V gene's germline CDR1 is MNHNY and CDR2 SVGAGI (reference sequence). The CDR3 is 16 amino acids. The V gene end was trimmed by 6 bases and the J gene end by 1 base; junction bases not matched to a gene: 4. CDR3 amino acids: CASSRGLAGGTDTQYF. CDR3 DNA sequence: TGTGCCAGCAGCCGCGGACTAGCGGGAGGCACAGATACGCAGTATTTT.

This chain links TRBV2 with TRBJ2-6; tentatively, D is TRBD1 or TRBD2 (5 bases each). CDR3 length equals 16 residues. Between the trimmed V and J ends, which lost 4 bases and 1 base, there was a span of 11 bases. Looked up from germline, CDR1 is SNHLY and CDR2 is FYNNEI. The CDR3 loop reads CASSGGSGSGANVLTF. DNA for the CDR3: TGTGCCAGCAGTGGGGGGTCCGGGTCTGGGGCCAACGTCCTGACTTTC.

The chain has TRBV7-3 and TRBJ2-1; no clear D. The germline V and J ends were trimmed by 3 bases and 5 bases, with 5 bases remaining between them. This CDR3 is built from 12 residues. The germline gives CDR1 SGHTA, CDR2 FQGTGA. Here the CDR3 reads CASSLDDNEQFF. In DNA form, the CDR3 reads TGTGCCAGCAGCTTGGACGACAATGAGCAGTTCTTC.

V gene TRBV6-6 combines with J gene TRBJ2-4; no firm D call. This CDR3 contains 15 residues. From germline, CDR1 is MNHNY and CDR2 SVGAGI (reference sequence). The ends were cut back, 1 base at V and 3 bases at J, with 10 bases in the middle. Here the CDR3 DNA reads TGTGCCAGCAGTTACTTCCCAGGCTACAAAAACATTCAGTACTTC. Its translation: CASSYFPGYKNIQYF.

This clone was seen a handful of times. This chain connects TRBV6-1 to TRBJ1-3; no firm D call. CDR3 length: 11 amino acids. The V end was cut by 6 bases, the J end by 3 bases, with 3 bases between. Germline values: CDR1 MNHNS, CDR2 SASEGT. This chain's CDR3 is CASSYGNTIYF. In DNA form, the CDR3 reads TGTGCCAGCAGCTATGGAAACACCATATATTTT.

V gene TRBV5-1 combines with J gene TRBJ1-2; 8 bases match TRBD1. This CDR3 has 17 residues. V dropped 5 bases and J dropped 6; count of bases not matched to a gene: 18. In germline, CDR1 is SGHRS, CDR2 YFSETQ. The CDR3 here is CASSPRGTGDIRDGYTF. In DNA, the CDR3 is TGCGCCAGCAGTCCTCGGGGGACAGGTGACATAAGGGATGGCTACACCTTC. Looking up the rest from reference TRBV5-1 and TRBJ1-2 gives the full variable domain: KAGVTQTPRYLIKTRGQQVTLSCSPISGHRSVSWYQQTPGQGLQFLFEYFSETQRNKGNFPGRFSGRQFSNSRSEMNVSTLELGDSALYLCASSPRGTGDIRDGYTFGSGTRLTVV.

This sequence joins TRBV20-1 and TRBJ1-2; no clear D. The CDR3 consists of 11 residues. Germline V CDR1 and CDR2: DFQATT, SNEGSKA (reference sequence). Here the CDR3 reads CSTLLNYGYTF. In DNA, the CDR3 is TGCAGCACCCTACTCAACTATGGCTACACCTTC.

The chain uses TRBV7-8 and TRBJ1-3; 11 nucleotides line up with TRBD1. Germline trimming cut 0 bases from V and 4 bases from J; bases unmatched to any gene: 11. The CDR3 covers 19 residues. Germline assignment: CDR1 SGHVS and CDR2 FQNEAQ. CDR3 DNA: TGTGCCAGCAGCTTAGCCCGGCCCCCCCGGGACAGGGGGGGAAACACCATATATTTT. Protein sequence: CASSLARPPRDRGGNTIYF.

The table lists this clone with a few counts. The chain is built from TRBV6-6 and TRBJ2-5, with 8 bases identical to TRBD2. CDR3 length: 14 amino acids. Trimming removed 5 bases from V and 5 bases from J; junction bases left unmatched: 7. Germline CDR1 and CDR2: MNHNY and SVGAGI (reference sequence). Here the CDR3 reads CASSQSGSDETQYF. CDR3 sequence (DNA): TGTGCCAGCAGTCAAAGCGGGAGTGATGAGACCCAGTACTTC.

This clone was recorded once. V usage is TRBV5-1 and J usage is TRBJ2-2, with 10 bases matching TRBD1. Germline V CDR1 and CDR2: SGHRS, YFSETQ. The CDR3 has 18 amino acids. With V trimmed by 4 bases and J by 3 bases, 12 bases remained unmatched. This chain's CDR3 is CASSPWTGGIRDTGELFF. The CDR3, as DNA: TGCGCCAGCAGCCCCTGGACAGGGGGAATTCGGGACACCGGGGAGCTGTTTTTT. The full variable domain, completed using reference TRBV5-1 and TRBJ2-2, is KAGVTQTPRYLIKTRGQQVTLSCSPISGHRSVSWYQQTPGQGLQFLFEYFSETQRNKGNFPGRFSGRQFSNSRSEMNVSTLELGDSALYLCASSPWTGGIRDTGELFFGEGSRLTVL.

The chain couples TRBV5-4 to TRBJ2-2; TRBD1 aligns across 12 bases. V trimming: 5 bases; J trimming: 6 bases; junction bases outside the gene matches: 8. Per the germline V gene, CDR1 is SGHNT and CDR2 is YYREEE (reference sequence). CDR3 length: 16 residues. The CDR3 sequence: CASSRGQGATAGELFF. Here the CDR3 DNA reads TGTGCCAGCAGTCGGGGACAGGGGGCCACCGCCGGGGAGCTGTTTTTT.

This clone appeared once. The V gene is TRBV7-8, the J gene TRBJ1-1; TRBD1 might be the D (5 bases). Germline-derived CDR1 and CDR2 are SGHVS and FQNEAQ. The CDR3 covers 17 residues. Trimming left V 2 bases short and J 5 bases short, with 21 bases between. This CDR3 reads CASSLFGTPLSWTEAFF. CDR3 sequence (DNA): TGTGCCAGCAGCTTATTCGGGACCCCCTTGTCCTGGACTGAAGCTTTCTTT. Full variable domain (remainder filled in from reference TRBV7-8 and TRBJ1-1): GAGVSQSPRYKVAKRGQDVALRCDPISGHVSLFWYQQALGQGPEFLTYFQNEAQLDKSGLPSDRFFAERPEGSVSTLKIQRTQQEDSAVYLCASSLFGTPLSWTEAFFGQGTRLTVV.

The rearrangement uses TRBV4-3 and TRBJ1-3; TRBD1 is a possible D gene (5 bases). V dropped 0 bases and J dropped 3 bases, with 12 bases sitting between them. The CDR3 totals 16 residues. Germline CDR1 is LGHNA and CDR2 is YSLEER. The CDR3 coding sequence is TGCGCCAGCAGCCAAGATCGAGGGACGGTTGGAAACACCATATATTTT. This sequence encodes CASSQDRGTVGNTIYF.

This chain uses TRBV28 with TRBJ2-3; D is perhaps TRBD1 or TRBD2 (6 bases each). The CDR3 is 13 amino acids. The V and J ends lost 11 bases and 1 base respectively, with 13 bases between them. Germline lookup yields CDR1 MDHEN and CDR2 SYDVKM. CDR3 nucleotides: TGTGCCGGGGGGCGGCAGGGCACAGATACGCAGTATTTT. Protein sequence: CAGGRQGTDTQYF. Together with reference TRBV28 and TRBJ2-3, the CDR3 gives the full variable domain: DVKVTQSSRYLVKRTGEKVFLECVQDMDHENMFWYRQDPGLGLRLIYFSYDVKMKEKGDIPEGYSVSREKKERFSLILESASTNQTSMYLCAGGRQGTDTQYFGPGTRLTVL.

CDR3 DNA: TGTGCCAGCAGCTTCCGGGACCATATCTCCGAGCAGTACTTC. It translates to CASSFRDHISEQYF. V usage is TRBV7-9 and J usage is TRBJ2-7; D is possibly TRBD1 or TRBD2 (5 bases each). The V gene's germline CDR1 is SEHNR and CDR2 FQNEAQ (reference sequence). There are 14 residues in the CDR3. V was clipped by 3 bases and J by 6 bases, with 15 bases between them.